These 20 T cell receptor beta chains came from one sample sequenced in a study of shared clonotypes between healthy human individuals. TCRdb's table, derived via immunoSEQ multiplex PCR, lists solely in-frame clones and lacks some. The repertoire includes 600,000 to 750,000 clones, 72% of them detected once, and about 1.8% sits in the top ten. The specimen was memory CD4+ T cells sorted from blood. The subset denotes: CD45RA-negative fraction. These receptors originate from a woman under 40 in good health.

This rearrangement joins TRBV2 to TRBJ1-2; D is ambiguous. The V end lost 10 bases, the J end lost 8 bases, and 14 bases lay between the germline ends. This CDR3 comprises 11 residues. Germline CDR1 and CDR2: SNHLY and FYNNEI. Here the CDR3 reads CATVPPAGYTF. For the CDR3, the DNA is TGTGCCACCGTTCCCCCGGCAGGCTACACCTTC. The variable domain in full, with the rest retrieved from reference TRBV2 and TRBJ1-2, is EPEVTQTPSHQVTQMGQEVILRCVPISNHLYFYWYRQILGQKVEFLVSFYNNEISEKSEIFDDQFSVERPDGSNFTLKIRSTKLEDSAMYFCATVPPAGYTFGSGTRLTVV.

This clone has a handful of counts. The chain recombines TRBV5-6 with TRBJ2-7; D is ambiguous. V lost 1 base, J lost 3 bases, and 14 bases lay in between. Germline V lookup: CDR1 SGHDT, CDR2 YYEEEE. The CDR3 has 15 residues. This CDR3 reads CASSLLDSPYYEQYF. DNA of the CDR3: TGTGCCAGCAGCTTGCTGGATAGCCCCTACTACGAGCAGTACTTC. The full variable domain, in which reference TRBV5-6 and TRBJ2-7 provide the parts outside the CDR3, is DAGVTQSPTHLIKTRGQQVTLRCSPKSGHDTVSWYQQALGQGPQFIFQYYEEEERQRGNFPDRFSGHQFPNYSSELNVNALLLGDSALYLCASSLLDSPYYEQYFGPGTRLTVT.

This clone has a single count. This could be a read error, since a much larger clone is one nucleotide away. Other DNA sequences in the sample encode the same CDR3. The rearrangement links TRBV5-1 to TRBJ2-5; TRBD1 agrees at 8 bases. The CDR3 spans 13 residues. Germline V gives CDR1 SGHRS, CDR2 YFSETQ. V dropped 4 bases and J dropped 5; count of bases not matched to a gene: 4. The CDR3 loop is CASSRQGMETQYF. The CDR3 DNA reads TGCGCCAGCAGCCGACAGGGGATGGAGACCCAGTACTTC.

V usage is TRBV11-2 and J usage is TRBJ2-5; D remains ambiguous. The germline gives CDR1 SGHAT, CDR2 FQNNGV. The CDR3 is made up of 15 amino acids. Deletions cut 4 bases from V and 5 bases from J, with 17 bases between. The CDR3 reads CASSSRPEPAETQYF. CDR3 sequence (DNA): TGTGCCAGCAGCTCCCGACCAGAGCCGGCGGAGACCCAGTACTTC.

This chain uses TRBV6-6 with TRBJ2-6; D call uncertain. The CDR3 extends over 14 amino acids. Between the trimmed V and J ends, which lost 2 bases and 2 bases, there was a span of 4 bases. Germline assignment: CDR1 MNHNY and CDR2 SVGAGI (reference sequence). DNA for the CDR3: TGTGCCAGCAGTTACAGAGCTGGGGCCAACGTCCTGACTTTC. Protein product: CASSYRAGANVLTF.

This clone showed up just once. This chain uses TRBV5-1 with TRBJ1-3; D is possibly TRBD1 (5 bases). Germline V gives CDR1 SGHRS, CDR2 YFSETQ. This CDR3 is built from 14 residues. V dropped 5 bases and J dropped 4 bases, with 13 bases sitting between them. The DNA for the CDR3 is TGCGCCAGCAGACGCGACAGCAACGGAAACACCATATATTTT. This gives the protein CASRRDSNGNTIYF.

This chain joins TRBV6-1 and TRBJ2-1; 9 bases line up with TRBD2. The CDR3 runs 14 residues. Germline CDR1 MNHNS, CDR2 SASEGT. V dropped 8 bases and J dropped 4; count of bases not matched to a gene: 6. The CDR3 region is CASRPSGNYNEQFF. The CDR3 region has the DNA TGTGCCAGCCGTCCTAGCGGGAATTACAATGAGCAGTTCTTC.

The chain has TRBV7-8 and TRBJ1-3, with a weak D call TRBD1 (5 bases). Germline CDR1 and CDR2: SGHVS and FQNEAQ. The CDR3 loop spans 13 amino acids. The V and J ends lost 1 base and 5 bases respectively, with 6 bases between them. CDR3 region: CASSLGGRNTIYF. CDR3 sequence (DNA): TGTGCCAGCAGCTTAGGGGGCAGAAACACCATATATTTT.

The V gene is TRBV7-9, the J gene TRBJ2-7, with unresolved D. Between the trimmed V and J ends, which lost 5 bases and 3 bases, there was a span of 14 bases. This CDR3 has 14 residues. Germline V lookup: CDR1 SEHNR, CDR2 FQNEAQ (reference sequence). The CDR3 sequence is CASSPGSESYEQYF. The CDR3, as DNA: TGTGCCAGCAGCCCAGGATCAGAAAGCTACGAGCAGTACTTC.

This chain links TRBV6-1 with TRBJ2-3, with D possibly called TRBD1 or TRBD2 (6 bases each). The CDR3 consists of 12 residues. Trimming took off 7 bases at V and 7 bases at J, with 12 bases between the two ends. Germline V lookup: CDR1 MNHNS, CDR2 SASEGT. The CDR3 spells CASNNRDYTQYF. As DNA, the CDR3 is TGTGCCAGCAATAACAGGGACTATACGCAGTATTTT.

The V and J genes are TRBV28 and TRBJ2-7, with D uncertain. Germline CDR1 reads MDHEN; CDR2 reads SYDVKM. CDR3 length: 16 residues. The germline V and J ends were trimmed by 3 bases and 3 bases, with 18 bases remaining between them. The CDR3 DNA reads as TGTGCCAGCAGTTTCTCTCCAGGAGTCGCCCACTACGAGCAGTACTTC. As protein: CASSFSPGVAHYEQYF.

V usage is TRBV5-4 and J usage is TRBJ2-5, with 7 nucleotides matching TRBD1. Trimming at V came to 2 bases and at J to 4 bases, leaving 8 bases not matched to a gene. The CDR3 consists of 15 residues. Germline assignment: CDR1 SGHNT and CDR2 YYREEE (reference sequence). Here the CDR3 reads CASSLKTGWGETQYF. CDR3 coding DNA: TGTGCCAGCAGCTTAAAGACAGGGTGGGGAGAGACCCAGTACTTC. Based on the CDR3 plus reference TRBV5-4 and TRBJ2-5, the full variable domain is ETGVTQSPTHLIKTRGQQVTLRCSSQSGHNTVSWYQQALGQGPQFIFQYYREEENGRGNFPPRFSGLQFPNYSSELNVNALELDDSALYLCASSLKTGWGETQYFGPGTRLLVL.

This clone has just one count. V gene TRBV19 combines with J gene TRBJ2-3, with D maybe TRBD2 (6 bases). Germline CDR1 LNHDA, CDR2 SQIVND (reference sequence). V lost 3 bases to trimming and J lost 4 bases, with 11 bases between them. The CDR3 covers 14 residues. The DNA for the CDR3 is TGTGCCAGTAGTATCAATGCGGGACCAGATACGCAGTATTTT. Translated: CASSINAGPDTQYF.

The rearrangement uses TRBV28 and TRBJ1-5; possibly TRBD1 for D (6 bases). Germline CDR1 and CDR2: MDHEN and SYDVKM. The CDR3 contains 15 residues. Deletions cut 2 bases from V and 3 bases from J, with 11 bases between. CDR3 amino acids: CASSLPTGPNQPQHF. As DNA, the CDR3 is TGTGCCAGCAGTTTACCGACAGGCCCCAATCAGCCCCAGCATTTT.

The genes are TRBV30 and TRBJ2-1; tentatively, D is TRBD2 (6 bases). Germline lookup yields CDR1 GTSNPN and CDR2 SVGIG (reference sequence). Between the trimmed V and J ends, which lost 3 bases and 8 bases, there was a span of 14 bases. CDR3 length: 13 residues. This chain's CDR3 is CAWSLGGVDEQFF. In DNA form, the CDR3 reads TGTGCCTGGAGCCTGGGGGGAGTCGATGAGCAGTTCTTC. Complete variable domain (other parts from reference TRBV30 and TRBJ2-1): SQTIHQWPATLVQPVGSPLSLECTVEGTSNPNLYWYRQAAGRGLQLLFYSVGIGQISSEVPQNLSASRPQDRQFILSSKKLLLSDSGFYLCAWSLGGVDEQFFGPGTRLTVL.

This clone was counted only a few times. The chain uses TRBV7-9 and TRBJ2-1; TRBD2 matches 8 bases. Germline assignment: CDR1 SEHNR and CDR2 FQNEAQ (reference sequence). Trimming took 5 bases from V and 9 from J; bases not matched to a gene: 12. There are 15 residues in the CDR3. In DNA form, the CDR3 reads TGTGCCAGCAGCCCGCGACCCGACGGGGGGGGTGAGCAGTTCTTC. It yields the protein CASSPRPDGGGEQFF.

The chain couples TRBV28 to TRBJ2-5, with unresolved D. The V end lost 3 bases, the J end lost 5 bases, and 19 bases lay between the germline ends. Germline loops: CDR1 MDHEN, CDR2 SYDVKM. The CDR3 extends over 16 amino acids. CDR3 coding DNA: TGTGCCAGCAGTTTTGGTAGAACAAATCTTCTTGAGACCCAGTACTTC. Encoded protein: CASSFGRTNLLETQYF. The full variable domain, with the rest looked up from reference TRBV28 and TRBJ2-5, is DVKVTQSSRYLVKRTGEKVFLECVQDMDHENMFWYRQDPGLGLRLIYFSYDVKMKEKGDIPEGYSVSREKKERFSLILESASTNQTSMYLCASSFGRTNLLETQYFGPGTRLLVL.

The J gene is TRBJ2-5, the V gene TRBV27; D is possibly TRBD1 (6 bases). The germline gives CDR1 MNHEY, CDR2 SMNVEV (reference sequence). The length of the CDR3 is 13 residues. The ends were cut back, 5 bases at V and 0 bases at J, with 7 bases in the middle. In nucleotides, the CDR3 is TGTGCCAGCAGTGGGGACAACCAAGAGACCCAGTACTTC. Its protein product is CASSGDNQETQYF.

Only one count was recorded for this clone. This rearrangement joins TRBV19 to TRBJ1-1; possibly TRBD1 for D (6 bases). Per the germline V gene, CDR1 is LNHDA and CDR2 is SQIVND (reference sequence). The V and J ends lost 5 bases and 4 bases respectively, with 20 bases between them. The CDR3 length is 16 residues. CDR3 DNA: TGTGCCAGTAGTTCCCTAAAACAGGGACGGGGCACTGAAGCTTTCTTT. It codes for CASSSLKQGRGTEAFF.

The CDR3 spells CASTRDRGRYEQYF. The CDR3 DNA follows: TGTGCCAGCACTAGGGACAGGGGGCGGTACGAGCAGTACTTC. The V gene is TRBV5-4, the J gene TRBJ2-7, with TRBD1 matching 12 bases. In germline, CDR1 is SGHNT, CDR2 YYREEE (reference sequence). V was pared by 6 bases and J by 4 bases, with 5 bases of the junction left unmatched. The CDR3 length is 14 residues.